This TCR beta chain is from a study of spatial heterogeneity in lung cancer. Study-wide context: Across the raw uncorrected reads, a unique TCR and UMI combination was observed, on average, more than ten times.

Time point: sample taken at primary tumor resection. Whole RNA came from tumor, nontumor lung or frozen PBMC and was sequenced without being sorted. In its sample, this clonotype is large (0.1 to 1%). Its specificity is unknown. TCRdb fed the 5' RACE reads into MiXCR, producing one record per CDR3 protein. The table shows several thousand distinct CDR3 sequences, with roughly 27% occurring only once. General study findings and limits: Tumor mutation counts were tracked by expanded intratumoral alpha and beta TCR counts.

The V gene's germline CDR1 is SGHRS and CDR2 YFSETQ. The CDR3 runs 15 residues. V gave up 2 bases and J gave up 3 bases; unmatched junction bases: 2. The material was lung tumor tissue, obtained at surgery. This TCR came from a female donor with early-stage non-small cell lung cancer. The chain combines TRBV5-1 with TRBJ2-2; TRBD2 matches 9 bases. The CDR3 here is CASSLLAGDTGELFF. CDR3 nucleotides: TGCGCCAGCAGCTTATTAGCGGGAGACACCGGGGAGCTGTTTTTT. Full variable domain (missing parts from reference TRBV5-1 and TRBJ2-2): KAGVTQTPRYLIKTRGQQVTLSCSPISGHRSVSWYQQTPGQGLQFLFEYFSETQRNKGNFPGRFSGRQFSNSRSEMNVSTLELGDSALYLCASSLLAGDTGELFFGEGSRLTVL.